The following is a TCR beta chain sequence with its context. Random hexamers primed reverse transcription of about 0.5 to 1 ug RNA. A single record per CDR3 protein comes from TCRdb applying MiXCR to the immunoSEQ multiplex PCR reads. This table holds a few hundred thousand distinct CDR3 sequences, about 93% found once. The sample is drawn from a study of CD8 T cells in Susac syndrome. Germline CDR1 reads WNHNN; CDR2 reads SYGVQD (reference sequence). With 4 bases removed from V and 10 bases from J, the gap between germline ends came to 20 bases. This CDR3 has 15 amino acids. V and J are TRBV10-1 and TRBJ2-1; D call uncertain. The sequence was collected from a human donor with multiple sclerosis. Sequenced sample: CD8+ T cells from PBMCs. In nucleotides, the CDR3 is TGCGCCAGCAGTGCGGCGGACGGATCTTCCATGGAGCAGTTCTTC. This codes for CASSAADGSSMEQFF.